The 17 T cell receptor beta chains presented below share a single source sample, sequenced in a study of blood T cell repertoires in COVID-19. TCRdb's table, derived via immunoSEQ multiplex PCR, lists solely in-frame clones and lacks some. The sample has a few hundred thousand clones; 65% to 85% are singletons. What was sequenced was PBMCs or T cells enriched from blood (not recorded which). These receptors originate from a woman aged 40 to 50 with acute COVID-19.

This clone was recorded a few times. The CDR3 here is CASSVTGERQPQHF. CDR3 in DNA: TGTGCCAGCAGTGTAACAGGGGAACGCCAGCCCCAGCATTTT. The rearrangement links TRBV28 to TRBJ1-5; 7 positions agree with TRBD1. J was trimmed by 7 bases and V by 5 bases; bases with no gene match: 8. Germline-derived CDR1 and CDR2 are MDHEN and SYDVKM. This CDR3 contains 14 residues.

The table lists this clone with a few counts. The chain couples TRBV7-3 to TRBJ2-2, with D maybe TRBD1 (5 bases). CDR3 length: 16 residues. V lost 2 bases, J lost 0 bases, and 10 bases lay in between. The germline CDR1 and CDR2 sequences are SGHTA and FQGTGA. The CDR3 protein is CASSLDSGSNTGELFF. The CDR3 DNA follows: TGTGCCAGCAGCTTAGACTCAGGGTCGAACACCGGGGAGCTGTTTTTT.

The CDR3 nucleotides are TGTGCCAGCAGGGACAGGGTTAGCAATCAGCCCCAGCATTTT. It yields the protein CASRDRVSNQPQHF. The gene calls are TRBV6-5 and TRBJ1-5; 8 bases map to TRBD1. Losses at the gene ends were 6 bases for V and 0 bases for J; bases not matched to a gene: 1. CDR3 size: 14 residues. CDR1 and CDR2 (germline): MNHEY, SVGAGI.

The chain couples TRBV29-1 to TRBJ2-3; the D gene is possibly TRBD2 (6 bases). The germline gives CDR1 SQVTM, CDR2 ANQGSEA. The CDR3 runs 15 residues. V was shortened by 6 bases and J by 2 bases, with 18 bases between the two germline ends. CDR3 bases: TGCAGCGTGATGGACTATGGGGTTAACACAGATACGCAGTATTTT. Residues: CSVMDYGVNTDTQYF.

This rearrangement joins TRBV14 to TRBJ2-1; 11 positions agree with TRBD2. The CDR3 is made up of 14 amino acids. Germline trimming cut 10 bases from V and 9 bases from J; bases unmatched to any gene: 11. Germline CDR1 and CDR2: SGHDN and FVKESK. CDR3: CATRDSGRAREQFF. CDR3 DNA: TGTGCCACCAGGGATAGCGGGAGGGCCCGTGAGCAGTTCTTC.

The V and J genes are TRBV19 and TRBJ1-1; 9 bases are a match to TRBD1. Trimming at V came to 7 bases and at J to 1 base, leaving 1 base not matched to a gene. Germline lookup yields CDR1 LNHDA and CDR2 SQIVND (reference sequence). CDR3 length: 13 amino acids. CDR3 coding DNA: TGTGCCAGTAAACAGGGGGCGAACACTGAAGCTTTCTTT. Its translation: CASKQGANTEAFF.

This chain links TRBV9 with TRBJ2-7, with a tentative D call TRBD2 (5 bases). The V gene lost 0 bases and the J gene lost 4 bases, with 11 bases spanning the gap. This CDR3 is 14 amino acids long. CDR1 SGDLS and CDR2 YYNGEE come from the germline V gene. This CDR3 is CASSVESGLYEQYF. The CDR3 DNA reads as TGTGCCAGCAGCGTAGAATCGGGATTATACGAGCAGTACTTC.

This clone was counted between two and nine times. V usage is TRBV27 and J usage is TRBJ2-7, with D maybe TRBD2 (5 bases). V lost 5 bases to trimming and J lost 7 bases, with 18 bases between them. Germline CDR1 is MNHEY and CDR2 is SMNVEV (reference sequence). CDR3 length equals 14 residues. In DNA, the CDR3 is TGTGCCAGCAGTAGCCGGGGTATGTCATGGGAGCAGTACTTC. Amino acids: CASSSRGMSWEQYF.

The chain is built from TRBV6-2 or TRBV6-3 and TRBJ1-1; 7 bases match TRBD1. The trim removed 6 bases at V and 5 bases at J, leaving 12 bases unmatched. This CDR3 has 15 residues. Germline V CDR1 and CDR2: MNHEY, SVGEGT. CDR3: CASSFPGGEKTEAFF. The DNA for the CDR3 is TGTGCCAGCAGCTTCCCAGGGGGAGAGAAAACTGAAGCTTTCTTT.

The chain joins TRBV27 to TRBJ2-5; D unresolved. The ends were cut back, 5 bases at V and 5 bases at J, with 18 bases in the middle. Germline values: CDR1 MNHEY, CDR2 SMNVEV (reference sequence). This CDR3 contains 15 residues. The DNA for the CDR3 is TGTGCCAGCAGTCCCCGACACCTTGTTGGGGAGACCCAGTACTTC. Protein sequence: CASSPRHLVGETQYF.

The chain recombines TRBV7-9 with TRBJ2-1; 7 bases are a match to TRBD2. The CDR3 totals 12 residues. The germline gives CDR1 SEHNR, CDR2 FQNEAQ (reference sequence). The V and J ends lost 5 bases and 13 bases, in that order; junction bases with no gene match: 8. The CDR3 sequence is CASSVLRDYQFF. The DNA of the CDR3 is TGTGCCAGCAGCGTACTCCGGGACTACCAGTTCTTC.

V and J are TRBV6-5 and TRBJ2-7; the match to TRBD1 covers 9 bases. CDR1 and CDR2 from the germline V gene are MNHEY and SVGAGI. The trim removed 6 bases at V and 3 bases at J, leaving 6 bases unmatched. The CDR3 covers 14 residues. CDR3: CASSRNRGLYEQYF. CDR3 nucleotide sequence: TGTGCCAGCAGCCGTAACAGGGGGCTCTACGAGCAGTACTTC.

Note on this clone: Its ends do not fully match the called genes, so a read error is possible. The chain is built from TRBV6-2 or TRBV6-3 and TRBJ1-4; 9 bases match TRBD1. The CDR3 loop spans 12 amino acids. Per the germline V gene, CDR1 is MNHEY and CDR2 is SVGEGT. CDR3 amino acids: CASSSPDRGRVF. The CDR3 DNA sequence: TGTGCCAGCAGTTCCCCGGACAGGGGTCGAGTTTTT.

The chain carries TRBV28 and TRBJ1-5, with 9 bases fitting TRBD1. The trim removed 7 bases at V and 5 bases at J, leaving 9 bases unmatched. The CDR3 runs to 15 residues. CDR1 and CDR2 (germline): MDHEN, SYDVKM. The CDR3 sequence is CASNPRTGVDQPQHF. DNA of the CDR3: TGTGCCAGCAACCCACGGACAGGGGTCGATCAGCCCCAGCATTTT.

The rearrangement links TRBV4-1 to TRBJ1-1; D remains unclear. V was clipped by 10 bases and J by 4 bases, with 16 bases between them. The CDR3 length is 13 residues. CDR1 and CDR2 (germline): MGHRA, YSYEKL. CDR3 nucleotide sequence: TGCGCCACCGCTGGAGTTGCCTCCACTGAAGCTTTCTTT. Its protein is CATAGVASTEAFF.

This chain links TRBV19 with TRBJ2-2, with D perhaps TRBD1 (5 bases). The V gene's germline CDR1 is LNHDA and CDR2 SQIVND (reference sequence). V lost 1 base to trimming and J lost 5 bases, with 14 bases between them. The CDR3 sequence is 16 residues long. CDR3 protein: CASSIVAGLRTGELFF. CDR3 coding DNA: TGTGCCAGTAGTATAGTAGCAGGGTTAAGGACCGGGGAGCTGTTTTTT.

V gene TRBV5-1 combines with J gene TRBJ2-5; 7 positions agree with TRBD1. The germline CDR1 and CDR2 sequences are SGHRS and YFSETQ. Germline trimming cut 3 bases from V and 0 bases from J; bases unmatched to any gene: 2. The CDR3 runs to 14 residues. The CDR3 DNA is TGCGCCAGCAGCTCAACAGGGGACCAAGAGACCCAGTACTTC. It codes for CASSSTGDQETQYF.